This TCR beta chain stems from a study of CD8+CD57+ T cells in acquired aplastic anemia. TCR beta VDJ and CDR3 profiles were obtained from a genomic DNA template. TCRdb redid the calling of the reads with MiXCR, one entry per CDR3 protein. The profile covers just over 200,000 distinct CDR3 sequences, with approximately 65% appearing a single time and around 50% taken by the ten largest. Individuals selected for sequencing had exhibited CD8+CD57+ cell expansion on flow cytometry. This clonotype was recorded a few times. Germline V gene data show CDR1 as ENHRY and CDR2 as SYGVKD. V lost 2 bases to trimming and J lost 1 base, with 5 bases between them. The CDR3 covers 13 residues.

The sample consisted of sorted CD4+, CD8+, or CD8+CD57+ T cells (not recorded which) from PBMCs. The rearrangement uses TRBV10-3 and TRBJ1-1; D is unclear. This TCR came from a human donor with aplastic anemia. In DNA, the CDR3 is TGTGCCATCAGTGAGCCAGGGAACACTGAAGCTTTCTTT. This codes for CAISEPGNTEAFF.